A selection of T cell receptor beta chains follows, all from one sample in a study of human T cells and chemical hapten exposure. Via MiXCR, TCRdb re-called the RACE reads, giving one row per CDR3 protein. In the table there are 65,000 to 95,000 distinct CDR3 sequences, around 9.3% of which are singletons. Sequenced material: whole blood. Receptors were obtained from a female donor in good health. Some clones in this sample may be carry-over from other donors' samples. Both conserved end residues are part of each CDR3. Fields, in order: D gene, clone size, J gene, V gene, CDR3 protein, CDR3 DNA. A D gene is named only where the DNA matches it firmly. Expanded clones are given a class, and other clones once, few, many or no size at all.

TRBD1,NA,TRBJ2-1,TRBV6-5,CASSPPGTGYNEQFF,TGTGCCAGCAGTCCCCCCGGGACAGGGTACAATGAGCAGTTCTTC
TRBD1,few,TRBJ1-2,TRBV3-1,CASSQGGQVTNYGYTF,TGTGCCAGCAGCCAAGGGGGACAGGTTACTAACTATGGCTACACCTTC
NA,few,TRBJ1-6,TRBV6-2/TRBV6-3,CASSLLPGENSPLHF,TGTGCCAGCAGCCTCTTGCCGGGAGAAAATTCACCCCTCCACTTT
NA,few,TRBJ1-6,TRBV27,CASSPRNGAQWNSPLHF,TGTGCCAGCAGCCCCCGGAATGGGGCCCAGTGGAATTCACCCCTCCACTTT
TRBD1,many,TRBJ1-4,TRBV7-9,CASSIGQGRTNEKLFF,TGTGCCAGCAGCATTGGACAGGGGCGGACTAATGAAAAACTGTTTTTT
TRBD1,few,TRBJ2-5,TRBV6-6,CATAGQAEYQETQYF,TGTGCCACCGCTGGACAGGCAGAGTACCAAGAGACCCAGTACTTC
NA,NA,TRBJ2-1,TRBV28,CASSLFPWGQFF,TGTGCCAGCAGTTTATTCCCCTGGGGGCAGTTCTTC
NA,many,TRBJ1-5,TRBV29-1,CSVGFRMNQPQHF,TGCAGCGTTGGCTTCAGAATGAATCAGCCCCAGCATTTT
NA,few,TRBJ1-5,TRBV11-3,CASSLSGPGPQHF,TGTGCCAGCAGCTTGTCAGGTCCCGGGCCCCAGCATTTT
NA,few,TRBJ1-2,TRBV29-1,CSVAHRNYGYTF,TGCAGCGTTGCGCACAGAAACTATGGCTACACCTTC
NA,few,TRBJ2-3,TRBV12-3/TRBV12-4,CASSLAPSLTDTQYF,TGTGCCAGCAGTTTAGCCCCATCCCTCACAGATACGCAGTATTTT
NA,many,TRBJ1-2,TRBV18,CASSPGGRPLGYGYTF,TGTGCCAGCTCACCTGGAGGCAGACCTTTAGGCTATGGCTACACCTTC
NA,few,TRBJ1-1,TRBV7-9,CASSLFSDTEAFF,TGTGCCAGCAGCTTGTTCTCGGACACTGAAGCTTTCTTT
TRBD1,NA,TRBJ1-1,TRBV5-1,CASGQGVMNTEAFF,TGCGCGAGCGGACAGGGTGTCATGAACACTGAAGCTTTCTTT
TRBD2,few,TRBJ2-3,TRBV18,CASAPSLAADTQYF,TGTGCCAGCGCGCCCTCTCTAGCGGCAGATACGCAGTATTTT
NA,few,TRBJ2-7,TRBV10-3,CAISESAGGVGSDEQYF,TGTGCCATCAGTGAGTCGGCCGGGGGCGTTGGATCAGACGAGCAGTACTTC
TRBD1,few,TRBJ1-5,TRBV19,CASSMRTGGQPQHF,TGTGCCAGTAGTATGAGGACAGGAGGACAGCCCCAGCATTTT
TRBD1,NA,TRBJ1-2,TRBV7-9,CASSHETGGDGYTF,TGTGCCAGCAGCCACGAGACAGGGGGAGATGGCTACACCTTC
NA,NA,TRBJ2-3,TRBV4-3,CASSPFNSATSTDTQYF,TGCGCCAGCAGCCCTTTTAATAGCGCTACTAGCACAGATACGCAGTATTTT
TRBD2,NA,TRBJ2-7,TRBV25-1,CVSGRGSYEQYF,TGTGTCAGCGGGAGGGGCTCCTACGAGCAGTACTTC
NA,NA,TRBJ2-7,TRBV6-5,CASCPGISSYEQYF,TGTGCCAGTTGCCCGGGGATTAGCTCCTACGAGCAGTACTTC
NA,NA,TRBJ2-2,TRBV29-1,CSVEGPGELFF,TGCAGCGTTGAAGGGCCCGGGGAGCTGTTTTTT
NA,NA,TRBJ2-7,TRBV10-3,CAISAGLRYEQYF,TGTGCCATCAGTGCGGGACTGCGCTACGAGCAGTACTTC
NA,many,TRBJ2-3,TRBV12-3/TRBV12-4,CASNYQVGGGADTQYF,TGTGCCAGCAACTACCAGGTTGGAGGAGGGGCAGATACGCAGTATTTT
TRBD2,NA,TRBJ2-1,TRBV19,CASSPVSNLGLAGNEQFF,TGTGCCAGTAGCCCAGTCTCCAATCTTGGACTAGCGGGTAATGAGCAGTTCTTC
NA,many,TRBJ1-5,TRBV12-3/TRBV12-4,CASTTKRGPSNQPQHF,TGTGCCAGCACCACGAAACGAGGGCCCAGCAATCAGCCCCAGCATTTT
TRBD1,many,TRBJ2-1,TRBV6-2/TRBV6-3,CASSFTTGGMGEQFF,TGTGCCAGCAGTTTTACGACAGGGGGAATGGGTGAGCAGTTCTTC
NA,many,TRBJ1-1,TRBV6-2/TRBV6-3,CASSYSGVNTEAFF,TGTGCCAGCAGTTATAGTGGAGTGAACACTGAAGCTTTCTTT
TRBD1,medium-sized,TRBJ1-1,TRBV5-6,CASSWTGLAEAFF,TGTGCCAGCAGCTGGACAGGGCTCGCTGAAGCTTTCTTT
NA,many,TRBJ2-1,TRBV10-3,CAISEAGDEQFF,TGTGCCATCAGTGAGGCAGGAGATGAGCAGTTCTTC
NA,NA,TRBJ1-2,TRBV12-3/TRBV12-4,CASSFPSYSYTF,TGTGCCAGCAGTTTTCCCAGTTATAGCTACACCTTC
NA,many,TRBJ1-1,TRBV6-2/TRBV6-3,CASRLTGGDDTEAFF,TGTGCCAGCAGACTGACAGGAGGGGATGACACTGAAGCTTTCTTT
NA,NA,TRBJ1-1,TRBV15,CATSRDRYTEAFF,TGTGCCACCAGCAGAGATAGGTACACTGAAGCTTTCTTT
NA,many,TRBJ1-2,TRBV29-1,CSVENGTPGYTF,TGCAGCGTTGAAAATGGGACTCCTGGCTACACCTTC
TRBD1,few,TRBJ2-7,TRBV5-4,CASSTIQGAKNEQYF,TGTGCCAGCAGCACCATCCAGGGGGCGAAGAACGAGCAGTACTTC
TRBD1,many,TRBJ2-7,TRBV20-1,CSATGTGYEQYF,TGCAGTGCCACCGGGACAGGGTACGAGCAGTACTTC
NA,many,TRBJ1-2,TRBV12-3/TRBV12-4,CASSFWGDGYTF,TGTGCCAGCAGTTTCTGGGGCGATGGCTACACCTTC